This TCR beta chain was documented in a study of CD8+ T cells in alopecia areata. Study-wide findings and caveats: Whether baseline CD8+ expansion is linked to response remains uncertain, given a single nonresponder.

Specified treatment: oral pan-JAK inhibitor, 5-10 mg twice daily. Separation by sorting yielded CD4+ and CD8+ T cells from PBMCs. On this clone itself: Its antigen is not known.

Germline V CDR1 and CDR2: SQVTM, ANQGSEA. There are 13 residues in the CDR3. V was cut by 4 bases and J by 4 bases, with 11 bases left in between. Following RNA extraction, reverse transcription yielded cDNA that acted as the sequencing template. Generated by immunoSEQ multiplex PCR, the TCRdb table keeps only in-frame clones and is missing some. The data show some 190,000 clones, around three fifths seen once. The V call is TRBV29-1, the J call TRBJ2-1; possible D gene TRBD2, 5 bases. Sequenced material: CD4+ T cells sorted from blood, taken at week 24, from a patient treated with tofacitinib. The TCR sequence derives from a human donor with alopecia areata. The CDR3 DNA sequence: TGCAGCGTTGCCCGGACTGGGTACAATGAGCAGTTCTTC. Its protein product is CSVARTGYNEQFF.